This record concerns one T cell receptor beta chain sequence. The source of the sample is a study of blood T cells in healthy people across ages. V shed 5 bases and J shed 4 bases, with 18 bases lying between them. The length of the CDR3 is 16 residues. Germline assignment: CDR1 SGHTA and CDR2 FQGTGA. With a J-beta primer mix and a sample-barcoded 5' primer, a second PCR ran about 6 to 11 cycles. TCRdb passed the 5' RACE reads through MiXCR, listing each CDR3 protein once. The profile shows hundreds of thousands of distinct CDR3 sequences, about 42% of them singletons. Healthy Russian Caucasian donors spanned ages about 6 to 90 years. Donors each provided 8 to 10 milliliters of peripheral blood.

The receptor was derived from a man in his 60s in good health. The chain uses TRBV7-3 and TRBJ2-1; the D is unclear. The sequenced sample consisted of blood. In DNA form, the CDR3 reads TGTGCCAGCAGCCCCACCGAGTGGGCCGAGTACAATGAGCAGTTCTTC. It is translated as CASSPTEWAEYNEQFF.